The next 27 T cell receptor beta chains were all read from a single sample in a study of blood T cell repertoires in COVID-19. Some clones are missing from TCRdb's copy, which holds only in-frame ones; the method was immunoSEQ multiplex PCR. This sample has 450,000 or so clones, with 85% to 90% found just once. Sequencing was performed on peripheral blood. These TCRs come from a man younger than 35 with COVID-19, enrolled during active disease.

This rearrangement joins TRBV6-2 or TRBV6-3 to TRBJ1-5; 9 nucleotides agree with TRBD1. Trimming cost V 6 bases and J 9 bases; bases outside gene matches: 6. The CDR3 runs 13 residues. CDR1 is MNHEY, CDR2 SVGEGT, per germline. CDR3 loop: CASSSGQGRPQHF. CDR3 bases: TGTGCCAGCAGCTCGGGACAGGGAAGGCCCCAGCATTTT.

The V and J genes are TRBV3-1 (or the pseudogene TRBV3-2) and TRBJ2-5; TRBD1 matches 10 bases. CDR3 length equals 16 residues. Per germline, CDR1 LGHDT and CDR2 YNNKEL (reference sequence). V lost 1 base, J lost 3 bases, and 5 bases stayed unmatched. The CDR3 DNA follows: TGTGCCAGCAGCCAAGGTCTAGGGACAGGGGAAGAGACCCAGTACTTC. It specifies CASSQGLGTGEETQYF.

This clone was found once. Here the CDR3 reads CASSLGGRPNTGELFF. CDR3 nucleotides: TGTGCCAGCAGCTTAGGGGGGAGACCGAACACCGGGGAGCTGTTTTTT. The V gene is TRBV7-3, the J gene TRBJ2-2, with TRBD2 as a possible D gene (6 bases). The length of the CDR3 is 16 residues. Trimming took off 2 bases at V and 0 bases at J, with 10 bases between the two ends. Germline CDR1 SGHTA, CDR2 FQGTGA.

This chain uses TRBV6-5 with TRBJ1-3; 8 positions agree with TRBD1. Germline assignment: CDR1 MNHEY and CDR2 SVGAGI. CDR3 length: 15 amino acids. The junction had 8 bases not matched to a gene; V was cut back by 7 bases and J by 3 bases. CDR3 protein: CASNSRGLGGNTIYF. CDR3 bases: TGTGCCAGCAACTCCAGGGGGCTCGGTGGAAACACCATATATTTT.

This chain links TRBV5-1 with TRBJ1-6; 8 positions match TRBD1. The CDR3 has 17 amino acids. V shed 4 bases, J shed 10 bases, and the junction held 16 bases outside the gene matches. The germline V gene has CDR1 SGHRS and CDR2 YFSETQ. The CDR3 spells CASSPGQGGSYSSPLHF. The CDR3 nucleotides are TGCGCCAGCAGCCCAGGACAGGGAGGGTCTTATTCCTCACCCCTCCACTTT.

The chain couples TRBV2 to TRBJ1-3, with D possibly being TRBD1 (5 bases). This CDR3 has 13 amino acids. Germline values: CDR1 SNHLY, CDR2 FYNNEI. V was pared by 6 bases and J by 8 bases, with 14 bases between. The CDR3 spells CASSGGTWDTIYF. CDR3 sequence (DNA): TGTGCCAGCAGCGGGGGGACTTGGGACACCATATATTTT.

The chain uses TRBV7-3 and TRBJ2-1; 11 bases are shared with TRBD2. The CDR3 consists of 19 residues. After removal of 4 bases from V and 2 bases from J, the junction contained 13 bases not matched to a gene. Per the germline V gene, CDR1 is SGHTA and CDR2 is FQGTGA. Here the CDR3 reads CASSSRGGLAGGPYNEQFF. The CDR3 DNA reads as TGTGCCAGCAGCTCCCGGGGGGGGCTAGCGGGAGGACCCTACAATGAGCAGTTCTTC.

The rearrangement uses TRBV12-5 and TRBJ2-7; 7 nucleotides align to TRBD2. This CDR3 is 18 amino acids long. CDR1 is LGHNT and CDR2 is FRNRAP in the germline V gene. The V segment lost 1 base and the J segment 2 bases; nucleotides outside the gene matches: 14. This chain's CDR3 is CASGLATVTSAEPYEQYF. DNA of the CDR3: TGTGCTAGTGGTTTGGCCACCGTCACTAGCGCCGAACCCTACGAGCAGTACTTC.

J is TRBJ2-3 and V is TRBV5-4; D ambiguous. Germline V gives CDR1 SGHNT, CDR2 YYREEE (reference sequence). The V and J ends lost 2 bases and 6 bases respectively, with 7 bases between them. CDR3 size: 12 residues. CDR3 in amino acids: CASSFSEDTQYF. As DNA, the CDR3 is TGTGCCAGCAGCTTTTCCGAGGATACGCAGTATTTT.

With regard to this clone: Other DNA sequences in the sample encode the same CDR3. The chain is built from TRBV6-5 and TRBJ2-6; 9 bases fit TRBD1. V shed 6 bases, J shed 0 bases, and the junction held 0 bases outside the gene matches. There are 15 residues in the CDR3. CDR1 is MNHEY, CDR2 SVGAGI, per germline. CDR3 protein: CASRTGGSGANVLTF. CDR3 bases: TGTGCCAGCAGGACAGGGGGCTCTGGGGCCAACGTCCTGACTTTC.

The chain employs TRBV2 and TRBJ1-1; a possible D gene is TRBD1 (5 bases). The V end lost 8 bases, the J end lost 10 bases, and 14 bases lay between the germline ends. Germline V gene lookup returns CDR1 SNHLY and CDR2 FYNNEI. CDR3 length: 11 residues. The CDR3 coding sequence is TGTGCCAGCCGCACCAGGGATAGAGCTTTCTTT. This codes for CASRTRDRAFF.

The chain joins TRBV5-1 to TRBJ2-1; 10 bases are shared with TRBD2. Germline V gene data show CDR1 as SGHRS and CDR2 as YFSETQ. This CDR3 is built from 16 residues. J was trimmed by 3 bases and V by 4 bases; bases with no gene match: 7. Written as DNA, the CDR3 is TGCGCCAGCAGCACGGGACTAGCGAATAACTACAATGAGCAGTTCTTC. It specifies CASSTGLANNYNEQFF.

The chain couples TRBV9 to TRBJ1-1, with unresolved D. The germline gives CDR1 SGDLS, CDR2 YYNGEE. The CDR3 contains 17 residues. Trimming stripped 0 bases from V and 3 bases from J, with 18 bases between. CDR3 loop: CASSVAGGGFRDTEAFF. The CDR3 DNA reads as TGTGCCAGCAGCGTAGCCGGCGGTGGGTTTCGGGACACTGAAGCTTTCTTT. The full variable domain, completed using reference TRBV9 and TRBJ1-1, is DSGVTQTPKHLITATGQRVTLRCSPRSGDLSVYWYQQSLDQGLQFLIQYYNGEERAKGNILERFSAQQFPDLHSELNLSSLELGDSALYFCASSVAGGGFRDTEAFFGQGTRLTVV.

This clone came up once. The rearrangement joins TRBV30 to TRBJ2-7, with 7 bases identical to TRBD1. The CDR3 spans 13 residues. J gave up 3 bases and V 3 bases, and 5 bases lay outside the gene matches. The germline CDR1 and CDR2 sequences are GTSNPN and SVGIG (reference sequence). CDR3 sequence: CAWSDGTDYEQYF. The CDR3 DNA is TGTGCCTGGAGCGACGGGACAGACTACGAGCAGTACTTC.

This clone was found a few times. This rearrangement joins TRBV7-3 to TRBJ2-1; a weak D match, TRBD1 (7 bases). V was clipped by 6 bases and J by 8 bases, with 17 bases between them. The germline V gene has CDR1 SGHTA and CDR2 FQGTGA. This CDR3 spans 14 amino acids. The DNA of the CDR3 is TGTGCCAGCAGTCAACGAGACAGGGACTATGAGCAGTTCTTC. Protein: CASSQRDRDYEQFF.

To note about this clone: Other DNA sequences from this sample encode an identical CDR3 as well. V is TRBV6-5 and J is TRBJ1-1; 9 nucleotides line up with TRBD1. Germline V lookup: CDR1 MNHEY, CDR2 SVGAGI. V lost 6 bases and J lost 5; bases outside the gene matches: 4. The CDR3 loop spans 13 amino acids. The CDR3 sequence: CASRRQGGTEAFF. The CDR3 nucleotides are TGTGCCAGCAGGAGACAGGGGGGGACTGAAGCTTTCTTT.

The CDR3 protein is CASSPPSGAYNSPLHF. The CDR3 DNA sequence: TGTGCCAGCAGTCCCCCCTCGGGGGCCTATAATTCACCCCTCCACTTT. This chain links TRBV27 with TRBJ1-6; possibly TRBD1 for D (5 bases). The V end lost 5 bases, the J end lost 2 bases, and 13 bases lay between the germline ends. The CDR3 consists of 16 residues. CDR1 is MNHEY, CDR2 SMNVEV, per germline (reference sequence).

In DNA, the CDR3 is TGTGCCAGCAGCTTGACCCTAGGTACGCAGTATTTT. Translating gives CASSLTLGTQYF. The chain is built from TRBV5-6 and TRBJ2-3; D not resolved. The V end was cut by 1 base, the J end by 8 bases, with 8 bases between. CDR3 length: 12 amino acids. Looked up from germline, CDR1 is SGHDT and CDR2 is YYEEEE. Together with reference TRBV5-6 and TRBJ2-3, the CDR3 gives the full variable domain: DAGVTQSPTHLIKTRGQQVTLRCSPKSGHDTVSWYQQALGQGPQFIFQYYEEEERQRGNFPDRFSGHQFPNYSSELNVNALLLGDSALYLCASSLTLGTQYFGPGTRLTVL.

This clone was recorded once. The J gene is TRBJ2-2, the V gene TRBV5-1; maybe TRBD2 (6 bases). CDR3 length: 13 residues. Germline CDR1 is SGHRS and CDR2 is YFSETQ. The germline V and J ends were trimmed by 9 bases and 4 bases, with 13 bases remaining between them. The CDR3 bases are TGCGCCACTTCGCAGGGAGGCACCGGGGAGCTGTTTTTT. Protein sequence: CATSQGGTGELFF.

About this clone: Other DNA sequences in the sample encode the same CDR3. The genes are TRBV7-9 and TRBJ2-7; D is possibly TRBD1 (6 bases). The CDR3 totals 14 residues. The germline V gene encodes CDR1 SEHNR and CDR2 FQNEAQ (reference sequence). Trimming stripped 1 base from V and 3 bases from J, with 10 bases between. The CDR3 loop is CASSLGGLSYEQYF. CDR3 DNA: TGTGCCAGCAGCTTAGGGGGGCTAAGCTACGAGCAGTACTTC.

This clone occurred once. The V gene is TRBV28, the J gene TRBJ2-5, with D hard to call. Trimming took 2 bases from V and 2 from J, leaving 21 bases between them. The CDR3 length is 18 residues. The V gene's germline CDR1 is MDHEN and CDR2 SYDVKM. This CDR3 is CASSLISGLGSLQETQYF. CDR3 sequence (DNA): TGTGCCAGCAGTTTAATCTCAGGCCTGGGTTCCCTACAAGAGACCCAGTACTTC.

The chain has TRBV11-2 and TRBJ2-1, with 12 bases matching TRBD2. The ends lost 6 bases at V and 4 bases at J; junction bases unmatched: 4. There are 15 residues in the CDR3. Germline CDR1 reads SGHAT; CDR2 reads FQNNGV. CDR3 sequence: CASRRLAGGYNEQFF. CDR3 bases: TGTGCCAGCAGACGCCTAGCGGGAGGGTACAATGAGCAGTTCTTC.

The rearrangement links TRBV7-2 to TRBJ2-2, with 9 bases lining up with TRBD2. Germline CDR1 is SGHTA and CDR2 is FQGNSA. The CDR3 spans 15 residues. V lost 6 bases, J lost 3 bases, and 5 bases stayed unmatched. This chain's CDR3 is CASRAGGSDTGELFF. CDR3 DNA: TGTGCCAGCAGGGCGGGAGGGTCGGACACCGGGGAGCTGTTTTTT.

This sequence joins TRBV3-1 (or the pseudogene TRBV3-2) and TRBJ2-5, with TRBD1 identical over 8 bases. This CDR3 spans 15 amino acids. Germline CDR1 LGHDT, CDR2 YNNKEL (reference sequence). J was trimmed by 5 bases and V by 3 bases; bases with no gene match: 8. The DNA for the CDR3 is TGTGCCAGCAGCCAGTTGGACAGGGCCTCTGAGACCCAGTACTTC. Its protein product is CASSQLDRASETQYF.

The J gene is TRBJ2-3, the V gene TRBV5-4, with 7 bases lining up with TRBD2. J was trimmed by 3 bases and V by 0 bases; bases with no gene match: 4. The CDR3 has 15 residues. The V gene's germline CDR1 is SGHNT and CDR2 YYREEE (reference sequence). The CDR3 DNA sequence: TGTGCCAGCAGCTTGGGCGGGAGAGGAACAGATACGCAGTATTTT. This sequence encodes CASSLGGRGTDTQYF.

V usage is TRBV2 and J usage is TRBJ1-4; tentatively, D is TRBD1 (5 bases). V was clipped by 2 bases and J by 8 bases, with 12 bases between them. CDR1 SNHLY and CDR2 FYNNEI come from the germline V gene. The CDR3 loop spans 14 amino acids. The CDR3 sequence: CASSELGGEEKLFF. Here the CDR3 DNA reads TGTGCCAGCAGTGAATTGGGGGGGGAAGAAAAACTGTTTTTT.

J is TRBJ2-3 and V is TRBV19; 13 bases are shared with TRBD2. The germline V gene has CDR1 LNHDA and CDR2 SQIVND (reference sequence). With 5 bases clipped from V and 9 bases from J, the junction kept 8 bases outside the gene matches. The CDR3 runs 15 residues. CDR3 protein: CASSELAGGHETQYF. The CDR3 DNA reads as TGTGCCAGTAGTGAACTAGCGGGGGGGCACGAGACGCAGTATTTT.